Listed below are T cell receptor beta chains from one sample, sequenced in a study of tumor-infiltrating lymphocytes in localized non-small cell lung cancer. Method: immunoSEQ multiplex PCR; TCRdb's copy keeps in-frame clones and lacks some. The repertoire includes around 14,000 clones, approximately 80% of them detected once, and about 2.5% sits in the top ten. Sample: lung tumor tissue. The receptor set was obtained from a human donor with non-small cell lung cancer. Both conserved end residues are part of each CDR3. A D gene is named only where the DNA matches it firmly. Clone size is stated in some rows and not others, as once, few, many or a class when expanded.

V	J	size	D	CDR3	DNA
TRBV7-9	TRBJ2-7	NA	TRBD1	CASSASGTGWEQYF	TGTGCCAGCAGCGCCTCCGGGACAGGGTGGGAGCAGTACTTC
TRBV2	TRBJ1-1	NA	NA	CASSGQSNTEAFF	TGTGCCAGCAGTGGACAGAGTAACACTGAAGCTTTCTTT
TRBV5-4	TRBJ1-2	NA	TRBD1	CASSSNPTTGYYGYTF	TGTGCCAGCAGCTCAAACCCGACGACAGGGTACTATGGCTACACCTTC
TRBV5-1	TRBJ2-3	NA	NA	CASSLEARSTDTQYF	TGCGCCAGCAGCTTGGAGGCCAGGAGCACAGATACGCAGTATTTT
TRBV5-6	TRBJ2-3	NA	NA	CASSLDFGGTDTQYF	TGTGCCAGCAGCTTGGACTTCGGAGGCACAGATACGCAGTATTTT
TRBV7-9	TRBJ2-3	NA	NA	CASSLAGPPSTDTQYF	TGTGCCAGCAGCTTAGCGGGACCACCCAGCACAGATACGCAGTATTTT
TRBV7-2	TRBJ2-5	NA	NA	CASSLVEGKETQYF	TGTGCCAGCAGCTTAGTTGAGGGGAAAGAGACCCAGTACTTC
TRBV19	TRBJ2-7	NA	NA	CASSIAGSPGEQYF	TGTGCCAGTAGTATAGCGGGATCACCTGGCGAGCAGTACTTC
TRBV30	TRBJ1-5	NA	NA	CAWDVGSNQPQHF	TGTGCCTGGGACGTTGGGAGCAATCAGCCCCAGCATTTT
TRBV19	TRBJ2-1	NA	NA	CASSKGGLFDEQFF	TGTGCCAGTAGTAAGGGGGGGTTGTTCGATGAGCAGTTCTTC
TRBV6-5	TRBJ1-1	NA	NA	CASTSPYGTEAFF	TGTGCCAGCACGTCACCGTACGGGACTGAAGCTTTCTTT
TRBV10-2	TRBJ2-7	NA	NA	CASTLEEGPYEQYF	TGCGCCAGCACCCTTGAGGAGGGGCCCTACGAGCAGTACTTC
TRBV30	TRBJ2-1	few	TRBD1	CAWSSGLGQSYNEQFF	TGTGCCTGGAGTTCTGGCTTGGGACAGTCCTACAATGAGCAGTTCTTC
TRBV11-3	TRBJ2-7	NA	TRBD1	CASSGKGTGGSYEQYF	TGTGCCAGCAGCGGAAAAGGGACAGGGGGATCCTACGAGCAGTACTTC
TRBV5-8	TRBJ2-2	NA	NA	CASSLVPEKTGELFF	TGTGCCAGCAGCTTGGTACCGGAAAAGACCGGGGAGCTGTTTTTT
TRBV6-4	TRBJ2-3	NA	TRBD2	CASSENGLAGHTDTQYF	TGTGCCAGCAGTGAAAACGGACTAGCGGGACACACAGATACGCAGTATTTT
TRBV6-5	TRBJ2-6	few	TRBD2	CASSYGREGANVLTF	TGTGCCAGCAGTTACGGGCGGGAGGGGGCCAACGTCCTGACTTTC
TRBV15	TRBJ2-3	NA	TRBD1	CATSRDRASTDTQYF	TGTGCCACCAGCAGGGACAGGGCTAGCACAGATACGCAGTATTTT
TRBV2	TRBJ2-7	NA	NA	CASSGAGSYEQYF	TGTGCCAGCAGTGGAGCTGGGTCCTACGAGCAGTACTTC
TRBV30	TRBJ1-6	NA	TRBD1	CAWSLADRGLSPLHF	TGTGCCTGGAGTCTAGCGGACAGGGGACTGTCACCCCTCCACTTT
TRBV30	TRBJ1-2	once	NA	CAWRKVDGYTF	TGTGCCTGGAGGAAGGTTGATGGCTACACCTTC
TRBV6-5	TRBJ1-1	NA	NA	CASREPPHGAFF	TGTGCCAGCAGAGAACCTCCTCATGGAGCTTTCTTT